One sample yielded the 13 T cell receptor beta chains listed below, sequenced in a study of T cell responses to AZD1222 COVID-19 vaccine (dated by TCRdb to the early 2020s). The label giving this sample's time point can be read as: about 28 days (+/-7) after the second vaccine dose. Receptors were amplified or captured by the immunoSEQ multiplex PCR assay. In TCRdb, the immuneACCESS table is reduced to in-frame sequences with V and J assigned. These tables do not hold every clone; where another copy was compared, an unresolved V gene accounts for under half, and the others remain unexplained. Within this sample are about 110,000 clones, with around 93% of them counted one time only. Jointly, the top ten make up roughly 3.1% of the sample. Sequencing was performed on peripheral blood, taken 28 days after the second AZD1222 dose. All receptors come from an adult who received the AZD1222 COVID-19 vaccine.

J is TRBJ1-5 and V is TRBV19, with D perhaps TRBD1 (5 bases). The V end lost 3 bases, the J end lost 3 bases, and 15 bases lay between the germline ends. Germline CDR1 and CDR2: LNHDA and SQIVND (reference sequence). The CDR3 totals 16 residues. The CDR3 is CASSISRAGHNQPQHF. As DNA, the CDR3 is TGTGCCAGTAGTATTTCTAGGGCAGGGCACAATCAGCCCCAGCATTTT. The full variable domain, its missing parts supplied by reference TRBV19 and TRBJ1-5, is DGGITQSPKYLFRKEGQNVTLSCEQNLNHDAMYWYRQDPGQGLRLIYYSQIVNDFQKGDIAEGYSVSREKKESFPLTVTSAQKNPTAFYLCASSISRAGHNQPQHFGDGTRLSIL.

The rearrangement links TRBV4-1 to TRBJ2-5, with D tentatively TRBD1 or TRBD2 (6 bases each). The CDR3 has 16 amino acids. Germline-derived CDR1 and CDR2 are MGHRA and YSYEKL. V was clipped by 2 bases and J by 3 bases, with 16 bases between them. The CDR3 region is CASSQKGGPQKETQYF. In nucleotides, the CDR3 is TGCGCCAGCAGCCAAAAGGGGGGACCTCAGAAAGAGACCCAGTACTTC.

The rearrangement links TRBV5-1 to TRBJ1-1; no firm D call. CDR1 and CDR2 from the germline V gene are SGHRS and YFSETQ. V was trimmed by 0 bases and J by 1 base, leaving 7 bases between them. The CDR3 length is 14 residues. DNA of the CDR3: TGCGCCAGCAGCTTGGGAGGGAAGAACACTGAAGCTTTCTTT. Encoded protein: CASSLGGKNTEAFF.

The gene calls are TRBV6-4 and TRBJ1-6, with 7 bases lining up with TRBD1. This CDR3 contains 16 residues. Trimming at V came to 6 bases and at J to 6 bases, leaving 11 bases not matched to a gene. Germline V gene sequence: CDR1 MRHNA, CDR2 SNTAGT. The CDR3 is CASRAGTAVGNSPLHF. The CDR3 nucleotides are TGTGCCAGCAGGGCCGGGACAGCGGTGGGTAATTCACCCCTCCACTTT.

The chain is built from TRBV5-1 and TRBJ1-6; D call uncertain. Germline CDR1 and CDR2: SGHRS and YFSETQ. The CDR3 covers 15 residues. V lost 4 bases to trimming and J lost 7 bases, with 15 bases between them. The CDR3 reads CASSQADGENSPLHF. The DNA for the CDR3 is TGCGCCAGCAGCCAGGCGGACGGGGAAAATTCACCCCTCCACTTT.

V and J are TRBV6-5 and TRBJ1-2, with D possibly TRBD1 on 5 matching bases. The CDR3 contains 14 residues. The V end lost 5 bases, the J end lost 1 base, and 11 bases lay between the germline ends. Germline CDR1 is MNHEY and CDR2 is SVGAGI. The CDR3 reads CASSTRDHNYGYTF. The DNA of the CDR3 is TGTGCCAGCAGTACCCGGGACCATAACTATGGCTACACCTTC.

The chain joins TRBV11-2 to TRBJ2-1, with 11 bases aligning to TRBD1. With V trimmed by 4 bases and J by 8 bases, 13 bases remained unmatched. This CDR3 is built from 17 residues. Germline-derived CDR1 and CDR2 are SGHAT and FQNNGV. Here the CDR3 reads CASSYRTPGQGDDEQFF. CDR3 DNA sequence: TGTGCCAGCAGCTACCGAACCCCGGGACAGGGGGATGATGAGCAGTTCTTC.

J is TRBJ2-7 and V is TRBV19, with 8 bases identical to TRBD1. The CDR3 totals 16 residues. Losses at the gene ends were 5 bases for V and 3 bases for J; bases not matched to a gene: 12. Germline assignment: CDR1 LNHDA and CDR2 SQIVND (reference sequence). CDR3 DNA sequence: TGTGCCAGTAGTGACCCCGGACAGGGATCTTTCTACGAGCAGTACTTC. It specifies CASSDPGQGSFYEQYF.

The chain employs TRBV9 and TRBJ1-2, with a weak D call TRBD1 (5 bases). This CDR3 spans 15 amino acids. Trimming cost V 0 bases and J 5 bases, with 14 bases left between them. Germline V lookup: CDR1 SGDLS, CDR2 YYNGEE. CDR3 sequence (DNA): TGTGCCAGCAGCGTAGGGGGCAGGGAGGGATATGGCTACACCTTC. Protein: CASSVGGREGYGYTF.

This rearrangement joins TRBV3-1 (or the pseudogene TRBV3-2) to TRBJ1-1; 8 bases match TRBD1. With 2 bases clipped from V and 4 bases from J, the junction kept 6 bases outside the gene matches. Germline V lookup: CDR1 LGHDT, CDR2 YNNKEL (reference sequence). This CDR3 is 15 amino acids long. As DNA, the CDR3 is TGTGCCAGCAGCCAAAACCTAGGACAGGGCACTGAAGCTTTCTTT. Its translation is CASSQNLGQGTEAFF.

The chain couples TRBV21-1 to TRBJ1-3. TRBV21-1 is termed a pseudogene. The CDR3 has 16 residues. The CDR3 reads CASITAGLYGQNTIYF. In DNA, the CDR3 is TGTGCCAGCATTACGGCCGGACTCTACGGCCAAAACACCATATATTTT.

The V and J genes are TRBV4-2 and TRBJ1-4, with D unresolved. CDR1 is LGHNA, CDR2 YNFKEQ, per germline. CDR3 length: 15 amino acids. V gave up 2 bases and J gave up 5 bases, with 12 bases separating them. CDR3 nucleotide sequence: TGTGCCAGCAGCCAACTAGACCCTGCAAATGAAAAACTGTTTTTT. It translates to CASSQLDPANEKLFF.

The gene calls are TRBV2 and TRBJ2-3; 14 bases are shared with TRBD2. Trimming removed 7 bases from V and 6 bases from J; junction bases left unmatched: 9. The CDR3 runs 16 residues. Germline V lookup: CDR1 SNHLY, CDR2 FYNNEI. The CDR3 DNA is TGTGCCAGCACCGATGGACTAGCGGGAGGCTGGGATACGCAGTATTTT. It specifies CASTDGLAGGWDTQYF.